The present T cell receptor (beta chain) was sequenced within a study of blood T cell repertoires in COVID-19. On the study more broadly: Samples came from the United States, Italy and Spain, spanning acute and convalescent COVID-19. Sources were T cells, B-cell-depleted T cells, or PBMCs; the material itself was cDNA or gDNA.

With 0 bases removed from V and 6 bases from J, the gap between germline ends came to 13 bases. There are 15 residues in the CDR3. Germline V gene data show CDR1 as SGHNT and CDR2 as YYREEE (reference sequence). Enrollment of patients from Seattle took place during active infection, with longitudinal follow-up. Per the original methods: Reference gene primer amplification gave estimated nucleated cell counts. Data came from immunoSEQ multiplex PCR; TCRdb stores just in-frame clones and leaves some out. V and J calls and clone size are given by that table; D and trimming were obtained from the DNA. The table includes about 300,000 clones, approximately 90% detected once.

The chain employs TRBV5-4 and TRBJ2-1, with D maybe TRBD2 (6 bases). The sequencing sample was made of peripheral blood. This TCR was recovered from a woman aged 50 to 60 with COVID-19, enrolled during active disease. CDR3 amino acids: CASSLGSGVSNEQFF. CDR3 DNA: TGTGCCAGCAGCTTGGGGTCGGGAGTTAGCAATGAGCAGTTCTTC. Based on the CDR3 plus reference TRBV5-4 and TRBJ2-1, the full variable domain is ETGVTQSPTHLIKTRGQQVTLRCSSQSGHNTVSWYQQALGQGPQFIFQYYREEENGRGNFPPRFSGLQFPNYSSELNVNALELDDSALYLCASSLGSGVSNEQFFGPGTRLTVL.